In its sample, the clone carrying this TCR beta chain was seen a few times. The target antigen is unknown. Trimming took off 6 bases at V and 1 base at J, with 13 bases between the two ends. Germline CDR1 reads MNHEY; CDR2 reads SMNVEV (reference sequence). CDR3 length: 14 amino acids. The data were obtained in a study of cytomegalovirus exposure and HLA in healthy donors. Primers: 60 Vbeta forward and 13 Jbeta reverse. Sequencing was performed with immunoSEQ multiplex PCR; in TCRdb, only in-frame clones are kept and a portion is missing. This table has 98,000 or so clones, around 9.1% appearing once. Whole-study findings and limits: In a later analysis, a genetic analysis reported fewer productive-TCR N-insertions in an Asian-associated ancestry cluster than the cohort average. For most TCR beta V segments, an earlier analysis put the productive rate at about 87% or about 30% of the time.

The clonotype originates from a man aged 40-49 years in good health and CMV-seropositive. Sequenced input: PBMCs. This sequence joins TRBV27 and TRBJ2-7; perhaps TRBD1 as D (5 bases). The CDR3 is CASSQSSGSYEQYF. DNA of the CDR3: TGTGCCAGCAGCCAATCTTCAGGGTCCTACGAGCAGTACTTC.